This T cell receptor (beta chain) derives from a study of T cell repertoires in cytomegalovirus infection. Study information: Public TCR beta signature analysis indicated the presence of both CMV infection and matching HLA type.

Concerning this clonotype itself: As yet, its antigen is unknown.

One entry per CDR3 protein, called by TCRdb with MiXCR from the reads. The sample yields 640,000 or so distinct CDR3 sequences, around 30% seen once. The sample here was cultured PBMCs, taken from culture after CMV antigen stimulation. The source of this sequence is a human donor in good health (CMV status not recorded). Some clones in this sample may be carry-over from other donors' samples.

CDR3 in amino acids: CASRGEKGEAKNIQYF. In DNA form, the CDR3 reads TGCGCCAGCAGGGGGGAAAAGGGGGAAGCCAAAAACATTCAGTACTTC. The J gene is TRBJ2-4, the V gene TRBV23-1, with D perhaps matching TRBD1 (6 bases). TRBV23-1 is treated as an ORF (open reading frame) with a function not yet certain. The CDR3 is made up of 16 amino acids. V lost 6 bases to trimming and J lost 0 bases, with 15 bases between them.